This entry concerns a single T cell receptor beta chain. Its antigen remains undetermined. No quality values exist for individual bases; no much larger clone is one base distant. TCRB CDR3 regions were amplified from roughly 1.8 ug genomic DNA, or all available DNA if less, using the immunoSEQ assay. Multiplex PCR used 60 forward primers for TCR V beta segments and 13 reverse primers for J beta segments. To estimate reads per starting template, synthetic control templates were spiked into each sample at limiting dilution. Sequencing produced 87 bp reads on the Illumina HiSeq System. In the source study's methods: PCR and sequencing errors were removed by merging closely related sequences with a nearest neighbor algorithm. TCR overlap was defined as the percentage of unique tumor TCR beta sequences that were also present in the same patient's peripheral blood. TCRdb's version of the immuneACCESS table is confined to in-frame rearrangements and falls short of the full clone set. An unresolved V gene accounts for under half of the shortfall where checked; the remainder is of unknown origin. V and J calls and clone size are given by that table; D and trimming were obtained from the DNA. A total of around 58,000 clones appear in this sample, about 81% of them only once. Of the sample, about 8.9% falls within the top ten clones.

The data belong to a study of glioma-infiltrating T cells after dendritic cell vaccination listed by TCRdb under 2016. In the study overall: The cohort comprised approximately 15 glioblastoma patients from Phase I and II dendritic cell vaccination trials, 9 newly diagnosed and 6 with recurrent disease. TCR sequencing metrics, including TIL content and tumor-blood repertoire overlap, were correlated with survival after dendritic cell vaccination. In glioblastoma patients vaccinated with dendritic cells, deep sequencing of TCR beta CDR3 regions served to measure tumor-infiltrating lymphocyte content and to compare repertoires between tumor and blood. The vaccine consisted of monocyte-derived dendritic cells cultured less than eight days with IL-4 and GM-CSF, then pulsed overnight with autologous tumor lysate. Patients received three intradermal dendritic cell vaccine injections at biweekly intervals in the arm below the axilla. Between 2003 and 2012, patients were given autologous tumor lysate-pulsed dendritic cell vaccination. What the work shows at the level of the full study, not this receptor alone: The cohort was small and heterogeneous, with few patients having full blood and tumor sets and even fewer initial-recurrent tumor pairs. Longer time to progression and overall survival after dendritic cell vaccination were predicted by higher estimated pretreatment TIL content. The TCR overlap response model with three groups was called speculative and said to need prospective validation. TCR clonality showed no direct relationship with survival, which suggests that a diverse polyclonal response may matter.

V has 3 bases trimmed and J has 6 bases trimmed; junction bases matching no gene number 1. As encoded in the germline V gene, CDR1 is SGDLS while CDR2 is YYNGEE. The CDR3 holds 14 amino acids from the cysteine to the phenylalanine. The retained sequence is limited to the CDR3, 42 bases, with the frame set at the first base. Patients were selected on the basis of adequate residual fresh-frozen tumor tissue and more than two years of available survival data. An isocitrate dehydrogenase mutation was not carried by any of the glioblastoma patients, although molecular status was otherwise variable. PBMC were collected before vaccination, two weeks after the third vaccination, and at tumor progression when it occurred. Genomic DNA was extracted with the Qiagen DNeasy Blood extraction Kit.

The sequence links TRBV9 to TRBJ2-3, with 13 junctional bases fitting TRBD2. This clonotype originated in a human donor with glioblastoma. Material: blood, obtained before dendritic cell vaccination. The CDR3 reads CASSAGLAGDTQYF. The DNA sequence is as follows: TGTGCCAGCAGCGCGGGACTAGCGGGGGATACGCAGTATTTT. Outside the CDR3, residues come from the reference TRBV9 and TRBJ2-3 proteins, so the full variable domain is: DSGVTQTPKHLITATGQRVTLRCSPRSGDLSVYWYQQSLDQGLQFLIQYYNGEERAKGNILERFSAQQFPDLHSELNLSSLELGDSALYFCASSAGLAGDTQYFGPGTRLTVL.